The 2 T cell receptor beta chains presented below share a single source sample, sequenced in a study of cytomegalovirus exposure and HLA in healthy donors. Clones were read by immunoSEQ multiplex PCR, and TCRdb kept only the in-frame ones, dropping some. Found here are 200,000 or so clones, more than 75% of them singletons; the top ten hold roughly 2%. What was sequenced was PBMCs. The receptors shown here come from a woman aged 18-29 years in good health and CMV-seropositive.

The rearrangement joins TRBV6-5 to TRBJ2-5; D might be TRBD2 (5 bases). Germline CDR1 is MNHEY and CDR2 is SVGAGI. Trimming shortened V by 1 base and J by 10 bases, and 19 bases separated the two germline ends. The CDR3 totals 15 residues. CDR3 bases: TGTGCCAGCAGTTACTGGCAGCCCGGGGAGATGTGCCAGTACTTC. Amino acids: CASSYWQPGEMCQYF.

The J gene is TRBJ1-2, the V gene TRBV18, with 7 bases matching TRBD1. In germline, CDR1 is KGHSH, CDR2 LQKENI. The CDR3 totals 13 residues. V gave up 3 bases and J gave up 8 bases; unmatched junction bases: 6. The CDR3 loop reads CASSPQGGKGYTF. CDR3 coding DNA: TGTGCCAGCTCACCGCAGGGGGGAAAGGGCTACACCTTC.